This TCR beta chain was retrieved from a study of T cells after yellow fever vaccination. TCRdb fed the 5' RACE reads into MiXCR, producing one record per CDR3 protein. Of 350,000 to 550,000 distinct CDR3 sequences listed, 18% are singletons. This clonotype came up a few times. CDR1 and CDR2 from the germline V gene are SGHRS and YFSETQ. V gave up 1 base and J gave up 3 bases; unmatched junction bases: 4. The CDR3 spans 15 residues. The specimen was PBMCs, collected before the yellow fever booster vaccination. The gene calls are TRBV5-1 and TRBJ1-2, with TRBD1 identical over 9 bases. This receptor was identified in a man aged 18 to 30 who received the YFV17D yellow fever vaccine. Written as DNA, the CDR3 is TGCGCCAGCAGCTTGACAGGGGGCAGAGACTATGGCTACACCTTC. This sequence encodes CASSLTGGRDYGYTF.